Reported below is one T cell receptor beta chain. Original methodology: Nucleated cell counts were estimated from reference gene primer amplification. TCRdb's table, derived via immunoSEQ multiplex PCR, lists solely in-frame clones and lacks some. That table is the source of V, J and clone size, and D and trimming were worked out from the DNA. This table holds under 250,000 clones, 81% found once. This entry is derived from a study of blood T cell repertoires in COVID-19. The cohort comprised adults aged about 18 to 90 years residing in about two dozen US areas. Cohorts were based on clinical histories the participants reported. Germline lookup yields CDR1 MNHEY and CDR2 SVGAGI. The V gene lost 2 bases and the J gene lost 2 bases, with 10 bases spanning the gap. The CDR3 spans 15 residues.

The source is a woman aged 50 to 60 with acute COVID-19. This chain connects TRBV6-5 to TRBJ1-3; D remains ambiguous. Material: PBMCs or T cells enriched from blood (not recorded which). The CDR3 region has the DNA TGTGCCAGCAGTTACGCCACGGCGGCTGGAAACACCATATATTTT. Protein sequence: CASSYATAAGNTIYF.